The next 27 T cell receptor beta chains were all read from a single sample in a study of T cells in women clearing cervical HPV infection. Generated by immunoSEQ multiplex PCR, the TCRdb table keeps only in-frame clones and is missing some. The data show 25,000 or so clones, and the top ten clones hold 8.5% to 14%. The sequencing sample was made of blood buffy coat. The receptors originated from a woman between 18 and 70 years old with a cervical HPV16 infection that either progressed to CIN3+ or cleared (not recorded which).

About this clone: The read terminates 3 residues before the CDR3 end, so the remaining end is supplied by the germline J gene. V and J are TRBV5-1 and TRBJ2-5; D call uncertain. Per the germline V gene, CDR1 is SGHRS and CDR2 is YFSETQ. The CDR3 length is 13 residues. Trimming shortened V by 6 bases and J by 1 base, and 10 bases separated the two germline ends. CDR3 residues: CASTRTSQETQYF. CDR3 bases read: TGCGCCAGCACCCGAACAAGCCAAGAGACC. Variable domain in full (rest from reference TRBV5-1 and TRBJ2-5): KAGVTQTPRYLIKTRGQQVTLSCSPISGHRSVSWYQQTPGQGLQFLFEYFSETQRNKGNFPGRFSGRQFSNSRSEMNVSTLELGDSALYLCASTRTSQETQYFGPGTRLLVL.

In regard to this clone: The read terminates 3 residues before the CDR3 end, so the remaining end is supplied by the germline J gene. This rearrangement joins TRBV18 to TRBJ2-3, with 7 bases lining up with TRBD2. From germline, CDR1 is KGHSH and CDR2 LQKENI. The CDR3 spans 16 residues. With 2 bases clipped from V and 2 bases from J, the junction kept 7 bases outside the gene matches. Incomplete CDR3 DNA: TGTGCCAGCTCACCATCCGGGGGGAGGTTCACAGATACG. Protein: CASSPSGGRFTDT. The full CDR3 sequence reads CASSPSGGRFTDTQYF.

CDR3 bases read: TGCGCCAGCAGCGCGGGCTGGGATGGTCACTCCTACGAG. Protein product: CASSAGWDGHSYE. The CDR3, in full, reads CASSAGWDGHSYEQYF. The chain recombines TRBV5-1 with TRBJ2-7; a possible D gene is TRBD2 (5 bases). The CDR3 is cut off 3 residues early in the read; its end comes from the germline J gene. Germline-derived CDR1 and CDR2 are SGHRS and YFSETQ. CDR3 length: 16 residues. Trimming removed 4 bases from V and 0 bases from J, with 17 bases in between.

Note on this clone: The read gets to within 3 residues of the CDR3 end, and the germline J gene fills in the rest. This chain uses TRBV20-1 with TRBJ1-5; D remains ambiguous. There are 13 residues in the CDR3. Between the trimmed V and J ends, which lost 6 bases and 2 bases, there was a span of 11 bases. In germline, CDR1 is DFQATT, CDR2 SNEGSKA (reference sequence). This CDR3 is CSAPEQGNQPQHF. The CDR3 DNA, read in part, is TGCAGTGCCCCAGAGCAGGGCAATCAGCCC.

A word on this clone: Read data end 3 residues before the CDR3 end; the end is taken from the germline J gene. This chain connects TRBV27 to TRBJ2-7, with 9 bases that match TRBD2. The CDR3 is 16 residues long. Looked up from germline, CDR1 is MNHEY and CDR2 is SMNVEV (reference sequence). The V and J ends lost 5 bases and 6 bases, in that order; junction bases with no gene match: 14. Incomplete CDR3 DNA: TGTGCCAGCAGTGCACTAGGGAGCGGGAGGCAGCGCGAG. It encodes CASSALGSGRQRE. The whole CDR3 reads CASSALGSGRQREQYF.

About this clone: The read stops 3 residues short of the end of the CDR3; the missing end is completed from the germline J gene. The chain links TRBV20-1 to TRBJ2-1, with D possibly being TRBD2 (7 bases). V was pared by 5 bases and J by 7 bases, with 18 bases between. Germline loops: CDR1 DFQATT, CDR2 SNEGSKA (reference sequence). The CDR3 runs 14 residues. CDR3 in amino acids: CSALGGAVGNEQFF. The covered CDR3 bases are TGCAGTGCTTTGGGGGGGGCGGTAGGAAATGAG.

A note on this clone: Sequencing ends 3 residues short of the CDR3 end; the germline J gene provides the rest. This sequence joins TRBV6-2 or TRBV6-3 and TRBJ1-1; TRBD1 matches 8 bases. This CDR3 is 13 amino acids long. The ends lost 5 bases at V and 5 bases at J; junction bases unmatched: 4. The germline V gene has CDR1 MNHEY and CDR2 SVGEGT. Partial CDR3 DNA: TGTGCCAGCAGTGACCAGGGGGCGACTGAA. This gives the protein CASSDQGATE. The whole CDR3 sequence is CASSDQGATEAFF.

The DNA read from the CDR3 is TGCGCCAGCAGCTTGGTGGGACAGGGGGGTAATTCACCC. Protein product: CASSLVGQGGNSP. The entire CDR3 protein reads CASSLVGQGGNSPLHF. V is TRBV5-1 and J is TRBJ1-6; 11 bases line up with TRBD1. The missing CDR3 end, 3 residues past where the read stops, is filled in from the germline J gene. CDR1 SGHRS and CDR2 YFSETQ come from the germline V gene. V lost 0 bases, J lost 6 bases, and 2 bases stayed unmatched. This CDR3 comprises 16 residues.

To note about this clone: Coverage ceases 3 residues before the CDR3 finishes, and the germline J gene fills in the end. This sequence joins TRBV2 and TRBJ1-1; possible D gene TRBD1, 6 bases. CDR3 length: 13 amino acids. Germline CDR1 and CDR2: SNHLY and FYNNEI. The V gene lost 6 bases and the J gene lost 0 bases, with 8 bases spanning the gap. The CDR3 is CASRDRLNTEAFF. CDR3 DNA, as far as it was read: TGTGCCAGCAGGGACAGATTGAACACTGAA.

Note on this clone: Sequencing ends 3 residues short of the CDR3 end; the germline J gene provides the rest. This sequence joins TRBV7-3 and TRBJ1-2, with D maybe TRBD1 (6 bases). This CDR3 has 15 residues. The germline gives CDR1 SGHTA, CDR2 FQGTGA. The sequenced part of the CDR3 DNA is TGTGCCAGCAGCCCAGACCGGGACACCACAGATACC. Amino acids: CASSPDRDTTDT. The full CDR3 sequence reads CASSPDRDTTDTYTF.

A note on this clone: The read halts 3 residues ahead of the CDR3 end, with the missing end drawn from the germline J gene. The chain joins TRBV5-1 to TRBJ2-1; 15 bases are shared with TRBD2. Trimming took 7 bases from V and 7 from J; bases not matched to a gene: 3. This CDR3 is 14 amino acids long. In germline, CDR1 is SGHRS, CDR2 YFSETQ. CDR3 protein: CASGGTSGRNEQFF. The sequenced part of the CDR3 DNA is TGCGCCAGCGGCGGGACTAGCGGGAGGAATGAG.

As regards this clone: The read ends 3 residues shy of where the CDR3 ends; the end is completed using the germline J gene. The chain employs TRBV7-2 and TRBJ1-2, with a possible D match to TRBD1 (5 bases). Germline V CDR1 and CDR2: SGHTA, FQGNSA. This CDR3 has 12 residues. V lost 6 bases and J lost 7, with 12 bases in between. The sequenced CDR3 bases are TGTGCCAGCAGTTTTCAGGGTCTTGGC. This sequence encodes CASSFQGLG. The entire CDR3 is CASSFQGLGYTF.

A word on this clone: The read falls 3 residues short of the CDR3 end, and the missing part is taken from the germline J gene. The chain uses TRBV6-2 or TRBV6-3 and TRBJ2-3; possibly TRBD2 for D (6 bases). The CDR3 spans 14 residues. From germline, CDR1 is MNHEY and CDR2 SVGEGT. The CDR3 DNA, read in part, is TGTGCCAGCAGCCCCGGGGGAGACGTGAGGACG. Residues: CASSPGGDVRT. The whole CDR3 protein is CASSPGGDVRTQYF.

A note on this clone: The read terminates 3 residues ahead of where the CDR3 ends, so the germline J gene completes it. V and J are TRBV19 and TRBJ1-2; 7 bases match TRBD1. In germline, CDR1 is LNHDA, CDR2 SQIVND (reference sequence). CDR3 length equals 14 residues. The CDR3 loop is CASSWDRRTDTYTF. Incomplete CDR3 DNA: TGTGCCAGTAGTTGGGACAGACGCACAGATACC.

As concerns this clone: The DNA ends 3 residues before the CDR3 does, and the rest of the CDR3 is filled in from the germline J gene. The rearrangement links TRBV19 to TRBJ1-2; a weak D match, TRBD1 (5 bases). Germline loops: CDR1 LNHDA, CDR2 SQIVND (reference sequence). This CDR3 contains 14 residues. CDR3 sequence: CASSILLGRGDYTF. CDR3 DNA (partial): TGTGCCAGTAGTATCCTTCTCGGGAGGGGTGAC.

With regard to this clone: The read finishes 3 residues shy of the CDR3 end, and the germline J gene is used to complete it. This rearrangement joins TRBV6-2 or TRBV6-3 to TRBJ2-7, with 10 bases identical to TRBD1. Trimming at V came to 5 bases and at J to 2 bases, leaving 9 bases not matched to a gene. CDR3 length equals 16 residues. Germline lookup yields CDR1 MNHEY and CDR2 SVGEGT. The sequenced CDR3 bases are TGTGCCAGCAGTCCTTTGGTCGGACAGGGGGCCTACGAG. The encoded protein is CASSPLVGQGAYE. In full, the CDR3 reads CASSPLVGQGAYEQYF.

Of note for this clone: The CDR3 end is not reached by the read, which stops 3 residues before it; the germline J gene fills it in. This chain connects TRBV11-1 to TRBJ2-2; TRBD1 matches 9 bases. V shed 8 bases and J 5 bases; nucleotides not matched to a gene: 3. The length of the CDR3 is 13 residues. Germline V gene sequence: CDR1 SGHAT, CDR2 FQDESV (reference sequence). CDR3 DNA, as far as it was read: TGTGCCAGCGGGACAGGGTCTACCGGGGAG. Amino acids: CASGTGSTGE. The full-length CDR3 reads as CASGTGSTGELFF.

The CDR3 is CSARPQTGSNTGELFF. The part of the CDR3 DNA that was read is TGCAGTGCTAGACCTCAGACAGGATCGAACACCGGGGAG. J is TRBJ2-2 and V is TRBV20-1; maybe TRBD1 (6 bases). Read sequence stops 3 residues before the CDR3 end, and the germline J gene provides the missing end. Trimming cost V 2 bases and J 0 bases, with 13 bases left between them. The CDR3 extends over 16 amino acids. Germline V gene lookup returns CDR1 DFQATT and CDR2 SNEGSKA (reference sequence).

On this clone itself: The CDR3 end lies 3 residues beyond the end of the read and is filled in from the germline J gene. The rearrangement uses TRBV7-3 and TRBJ1-2; TRBD1 matches at 9 bases. Germline-derived CDR1 and CDR2 are SGHTA and FQGTGA. This CDR3 comprises 13 residues. V shed 5 bases, J shed 4 bases, and the junction held 2 bases outside the gene matches. The CDR3 here is CASSQGQGYGYTF. Partial CDR3 DNA: TGTGCCAGCAGCCAGGGACAGGGCTATGGC.

A note on this clone: The read comes to an end 3 residues before the CDR3 does, leaving the germline J gene to fill in the end. The rearrangement joins TRBV2 to TRBJ1-4; a weak D match, TRBD1 (6 bases). CDR3 length: 13 residues. The V gene lost 8 bases and the J gene lost 4 bases, with 11 bases spanning the gap. Germline values: CDR1 SNHLY, CDR2 FYNNEI. Partial CDR3 DNA: TGTGCCAGCCGAGGACAGTTTAATGAAAAA. Translated: CASRGQFNEK. The whole CDR3 protein is CASRGQFNEKLFF.

The covered CDR3 bases are TGCAGTGCTAGAGATCTTACTAGCGGGCCCACTGGCGAG. Translation gives CSARDLTSGPTGE. The entire CDR3 reads CSARDLTSGPTGEQYF. The rearrangement uses TRBV20-1 and TRBJ2-7, with TRBD2 identical over 9 bases. The read halts 3 residues ahead of the CDR3 end, with the missing end drawn from the germline J gene. CDR1 DFQATT and CDR2 SNEGSKA come from the germline V gene (reference sequence). V lost 0 bases to trimming and J lost 6 bases; unmatched junction nucleotides: 12. The CDR3 covers 16 residues.

On this clone itself: The CDR3 extends 3 residues past the end of the read, so its final part is completed from the germline J gene. V is TRBV7-3 and J is TRBJ2-1, with 8 bases that match TRBD1. The germline V gene has CDR1 SGHTA and CDR2 FQGTGA. This CDR3 comprises 17 residues. The V and J ends lost 2 bases and 6 bases, in that order; junction bases with no gene match: 12. CDR3 protein: CASSLQGGTGGSNEQFF. CDR3 DNA (partial): TGTGCCAGCAGCTTACAGGGTGGCACAGGGGGGTCCAATGAG.

To note about this clone: The CDR3 goes on 3 residues after the read ends, and that part is filled in from the germline J gene. This chain uses TRBV6-2 or TRBV6-3 with TRBJ1-2; tentatively, D is TRBD1 (6 bases). The CDR3 is 14 residues long. V lost 7 bases and J 2 bases, leaving 14 bases between the germline ends. Germline V gene lookup returns CDR1 MNHEY and CDR2 SVGEGT. The sequenced CDR3 bases are TGTGCCAGCACATTGGACAGTCCAAACTATGGC. Encoded protein: CASTLDSPNYG. The full CDR3 sequence reads CASTLDSPNYGYTF.

Of note for this clone: Relative to the germline gene, one junction end is altered; a read error may explain this. The read gets to within 3 residues of the CDR3 end, and the germline J gene fills in the rest. The rearrangement joins TRBV20-1 to TRBJ1-6, with a possible D match to TRBD1 (5 bases). CDR1 is DFQATT, CDR2 SNEGSKA, per germline (reference sequence). This CDR3 region has 14 residues. The CDR3 here is CRATHGGGNSPLHF. CDR3 DNA, as far as it was read: TGCAGAGCTACACATGGGGGGGGAAATTCACCC.

About this clone itself: The read stops 3 residues short of the end of the CDR3; the missing end is completed from the germline J gene. The J gene is TRBJ1-3, the V gene TRBV30, with TRBD1 matching 7 bases. Germline assignment: CDR1 GTSNPN and CDR2 SVGIG (reference sequence). The CDR3 is 16 residues long. V lost 3 bases, J lost 5 bases, and 13 bases stayed unmatched. The covered CDR3 bases are TGTGCCTGGAGACAGCGCGCCGGGACAGTACGAAACACC. This codes for CAWRQRAGTVRNT. The entire CDR3 reads CAWRQRAGTVRNTIYF.

The CDR3 reads CASSTYRGVQETQYF. The DNA read from the CDR3 is TGTGCCAGTAGTACCTACAGGGGGGTACAAGAGACG. The chain carries TRBV19 and TRBJ2-3; 8 bases align to TRBD1. The CDR3 is cut off 3 residues early in the read; its end comes from the germline J gene. The CDR3 extends over 15 amino acids. Germline lookup yields CDR1 LNHDA and CDR2 SQIVND (reference sequence).

Concerning this clone itself: The CDR3 end falls 3 residues outside the read, so it is completed with the germline J gene. The chain links TRBV7-2 to TRBJ2-5; D assignment may be TRBD1 or TRBD2 (5 bases each). This CDR3 contains 15 residues. Germline V lookup: CDR1 SGHTA, CDR2 FQGNSA. The V end was cut by 0 bases, the J end by 5 bases, with 13 bases between. The CDR3 spells CASSLAQYRRETQYF. The covered CDR3 bases are TGTGCCAGCAGCTTAGCGCAATACAGGAGGGAGACC.